The entry below gives a single T cell receptor (beta chain) sequence along with its context. These data originate in a study of control samples from healthy donors and cancer patients. Profiled with immunoSEQ multiplex PCR; TCRdb holds only in-frame clones, not every one. This sample has about 150,000 clones, with around 96% found just once. The clonotype was recovered from a man in his forties in good health. The sequenced sample was blood.

In DNA form, the CDR3 reads TGTGCCAGCAGTGGGGTTGGCAATCAGCCCCAGCATTTT. It is translated as CASSGVGNQPQHF. The rearrangement joins TRBV14 to TRBJ1-5; D call uncertain. Trimming removed 6 bases from V and 2 bases from J, with 8 bases in between. This CDR3 contains 13 residues. Germline CDR1 and CDR2: SGHDN and FVKESK.